The subject of this entry is one TCR beta chain. Its antigen is undetermined. The CDR3 length is 13 residues. J was trimmed by 4 bases and V by 3 bases; bases with no gene match: 3. CDR1 SQVTM and CDR2 ANQGSEA come from the germline V gene. Researchers ran the PCR with 60 Vbeta and 13 Jbeta primers. Using immunoSEQ multiplex PCR, the repertoire was profiled, and TCRdb retains in-frame clones only, with some absent. The table includes 110,000 or so clones, approximately 77% detected once. The source of the sample is a study of cytomegalovirus exposure and HLA in healthy donors. Study at large: In an earlier analysis, around 100 million unique TCR beta sequences were found from some 200 million T cells.

Study-wide findings and caveats: Most subjects had HLA-A and HLA-B alleles reportedly predicted accurately by TCR beta sequences.

The sequence came from a man aged 50-59 years in good health and CMV-seropositive. The specimen was PBMCs. V usage is TRBV29-1 and J usage is TRBJ2-3; 8 nucleotides align to TRBD1. This CDR3 is CSVDQGAADTQYF. As DNA, the CDR3 is TGCAGCGTTGACCAGGGGGCGGCAGATACGCAGTATTTT.